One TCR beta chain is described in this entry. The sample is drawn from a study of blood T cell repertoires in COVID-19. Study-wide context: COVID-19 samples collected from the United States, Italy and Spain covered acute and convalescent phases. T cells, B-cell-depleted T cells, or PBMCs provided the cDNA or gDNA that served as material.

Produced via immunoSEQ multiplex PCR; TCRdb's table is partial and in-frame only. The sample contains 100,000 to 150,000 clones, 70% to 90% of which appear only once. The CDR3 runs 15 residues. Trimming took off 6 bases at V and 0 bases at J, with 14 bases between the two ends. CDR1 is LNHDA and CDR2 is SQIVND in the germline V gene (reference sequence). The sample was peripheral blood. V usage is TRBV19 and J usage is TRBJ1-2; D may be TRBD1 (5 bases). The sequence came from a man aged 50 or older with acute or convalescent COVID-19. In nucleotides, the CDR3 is TGTGCCAGTAGCTCGACAGTCCTAGCTAACTATGGCTACACCTTC. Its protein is CASSSTVLANYGYTF.